What follows are 11 T cell receptor beta chains derived from one specimen sequenced in a study of T cell changes during pregnancy in multiple sclerosis. This table comes from immunoSEQ multiplex PCR, and its TCRdb copy is limited to in-frame clones, with some not included. There are about 60,000 clones in the sample; about 91% occur only once, and roughly 0.7% lies in the top ten. The starting material was CD4+ T cells from peripheral blood mononuclear cells, obtained in the first trimester of pregnancy. Receptor source: a female donor with multiple sclerosis, enrolled in a pregnancy study.

The chain combines TRBV27 with TRBJ2-3; 8 nucleotides agree with TRBD2. Germline-derived CDR1 and CDR2 are MNHEY and SMNVEV (reference sequence). This CDR3 spans 17 amino acids. V was clipped by 6 bases and J by 5 bases; unmatched bases: 16. The CDR3 DNA follows: TGTGCCAGCAGCCCCAGGGGTGACAGCGGGGGCCGAGATACGCAGTATTTT. Amino acid sequence: CASSPRGDSGGRDTQYF.

The genes are TRBV29-1 and TRBJ1-1, with 8 bases lining up with TRBD1. Losses at the gene ends were 6 bases for V and 1 base for J; bases not matched to a gene: 7. The CDR3 length is 14 residues. Germline CDR1 SQVTM, CDR2 ANQGSEA. DNA for the CDR3: TGCAGCGTGAGGGACAGGAGGGGGAACACTGAAGCTTTCTTT. Translated, it gives CSVRDRRGNTEAFF.

The rearrangement joins TRBV6-6 to TRBJ1-2, with 7 bases that match TRBD1. Unmatched junction bases numbered 13, after V lost 3 bases and J lost 6 bases. The CDR3 consists of 16 residues. Germline V lookup: CDR1 MNHNY, CDR2 SVGAGI (reference sequence). The CDR3 DNA is TGTGCCAGCAGTTATTCCCCAAACAGGGGAAGAGATGGCTACACCTTC. Residues: CASSYSPNRGRDGYTF.

This clone was counted once. The V and J genes are TRBV5-6 and TRBJ2-1; D is possibly TRBD1 (5 bases). V lost 2 bases to trimming and J lost 9 bases, with 12 bases between them. This CDR3 is built from 13 residues. Per germline, CDR1 SGHDT and CDR2 YYEEEE. CDR3 DNA: TGTGCCAGCAGCTTAGGCAGGGTTGGTGAGCAGTTCTTC. Its protein is CASSLGRVGEQFF.

The chain is built from TRBV9 and TRBJ2-2; 7 bases fit TRBD1. The V gene's germline CDR1 is SGDLS and CDR2 YYNGEE. The V segment lost 0 bases and the J segment 4 bases; nucleotides outside the gene matches: 6. CDR3 length: 16 amino acids. This CDR3 is CASSVGWNRGTGELFF. The CDR3 nucleotides are TGTGCCAGCAGCGTAGGGTGGAACAGGGGCACCGGGGAGCTGTTTTTT.

This rearrangement joins TRBV5-1 to TRBJ2-1; 13 positions agree with TRBD2. J gave up 8 bases and V 0 bases, and 8 bases lay outside the gene matches. The CDR3 totals 17 residues. Germline V CDR1 and CDR2: SGHRS, YFSETQ. This chain's CDR3 is CASSLGRGLAGMDEQFF. The CDR3 coding sequence is TGCGCCAGCAGCTTGGGACGGGGACTAGCGGGGATGGATGAGCAGTTCTTC.

This clone was recorded once. The gene calls are TRBV15 and TRBJ1-5; the match to TRBD1 covers 8 bases. CDR1 and CDR2 (germline): LNHNV, YYDKDF (reference sequence). This CDR3 spans 15 amino acids. Trimming removed 4 bases from V and 4 bases from J; junction bases left unmatched: 6. CDR3 nucleotide sequence: TGTGCCACCAGCACCGCAGGGGGCCCAAATCAGCCCCAGCATTTT. Protein product: CATSTAGGPNQPQHF.

V gene TRBV19 combines with J gene TRBJ2-5; 8 bases match TRBD1. This CDR3 region has 15 residues. Looked up from germline, CDR1 is LNHDA and CDR2 is SQIVND (reference sequence). Germline trimming cut 8 bases from V and 0 bases from J; bases unmatched to any gene: 8. The CDR3 here is CASSVRDRYQETQYF. The DNA for the CDR3 is TGTGCCAGTTCCGTTCGGGACAGGTACCAAGAGACCCAGTACTTC.

The chain recombines TRBV7-3 with TRBJ2-3, with D maybe TRBD1 (5 bases). The V end lost 3 bases, the J end lost 2 bases, and 12 bases lay between the germline ends. Germline CDR1 is SGHTA and CDR2 is FQGTGA. This CDR3 spans 15 amino acids. CDR3 sequence (DNA): TGTGCCAGCAGCTTTAGACAGCAACTCACAGATACGCAGTATTTT. Encoded protein: CASSFRQQLTDTQYF.

The rearrangement uses TRBV7-8 and TRBJ1-2, with unresolved D. CDR3 length equals 14 residues. V was shortened by 1 base and J by 1 base, with 7 bases between the two germline ends. Per the germline V gene, CDR1 is SGHVS and CDR2 is FQNEAQ. CDR3 amino acids: CASSLGGVNYGYTF. The CDR3 region has the DNA TGTGCCAGCAGCTTAGGAGGTGTTAACTATGGCTACACCTTC.

The rearrangement joins TRBV2 to TRBJ1-6; tentative D call: TRBD1 (6 bases). Per germline, CDR1 SNHLY and CDR2 FYNNEI. Trimming took 7 bases from V and 7 from J, leaving 14 bases between them. The CDR3 totals 14 residues. For the CDR3, the DNA is TGTGCCAGCAACCTAAGGACAGCGAATTCACCCCTCCACTTT. Its translation is CASNLRTANSPLHF.